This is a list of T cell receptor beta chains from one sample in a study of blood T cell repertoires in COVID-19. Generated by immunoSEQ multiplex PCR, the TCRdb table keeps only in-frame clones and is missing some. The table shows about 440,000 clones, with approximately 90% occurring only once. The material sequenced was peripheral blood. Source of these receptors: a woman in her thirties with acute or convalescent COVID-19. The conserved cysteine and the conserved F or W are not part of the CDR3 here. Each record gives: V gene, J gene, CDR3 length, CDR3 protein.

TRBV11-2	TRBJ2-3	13	ASSRAGLSTDTQY
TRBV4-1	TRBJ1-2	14	ASSQIGEDTNYGYT
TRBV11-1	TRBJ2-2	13	ASSLRDIGTGELF
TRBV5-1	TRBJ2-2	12	ASRPSGGTGELF
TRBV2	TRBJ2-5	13	ASRNQRGVQETQY
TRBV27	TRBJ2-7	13	ASSLSGIHFYEQY
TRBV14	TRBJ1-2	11	ASSQGQKYGYT
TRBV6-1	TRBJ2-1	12	ASSERRTGSEQF
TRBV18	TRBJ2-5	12	ASSPQELEETQY
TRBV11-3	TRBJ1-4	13	ASSLVGQGNEKLF
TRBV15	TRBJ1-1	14	ATSRDLGSSNTEAF
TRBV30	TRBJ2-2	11	AWRGLTTGELF
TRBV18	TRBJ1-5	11	ASSPSLVKPQH
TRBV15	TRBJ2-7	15	ATSRGTTGLAEAEQY
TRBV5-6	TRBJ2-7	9	ASSFGTEQY
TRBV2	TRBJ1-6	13	ASSHPSGVNSPLH
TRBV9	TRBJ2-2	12	ASSADRATGELF
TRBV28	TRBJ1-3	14	ASSLWDRISGNTIY
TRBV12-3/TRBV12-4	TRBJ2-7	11	ASRDSSSYEQY
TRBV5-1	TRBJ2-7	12	ASSFRDITYEQY
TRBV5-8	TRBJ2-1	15	ASSLLFGAGGYTEQF
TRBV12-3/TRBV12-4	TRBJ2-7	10	ASSKTGYEQY